A selection of T cell receptor beta chains follows, all from one sample in a study of T cells in Graves' hyperthyroidism and ophthalmopathy. TCRdb independently ran MiXCR on the multiplex PCR reads; one entry per CDR3 protein. The top ten hold about 3.5% of the sample, which has around 350,000 distinct CDR3 sequences, under 20% seen once. Material: blood. The receptors here all came from a woman aged 18 to 35 with Graves' hyperthyroidism. Both conserved end residues are part of each CDR3. D genes are given only for firm matches. Clone size, where shown, is once, few, many, or a class for clones that have expanded.

CDR3 protein | CDR3 DNA | clone size | J gene | D gene | V gene
CASSPLGAGKQYF | TGTGCCAGCAGCCCATTGGGGGCGGGGAAGCAGTACTTC | - | TRBJ2-7 | - | TRBV7-2
CASSLTRAYEQYF | TGTGCCAGCAGCTTAACCCGGGCCTACGAGCAGTACTTC | many | TRBJ2-7 | - | TRBV13
CASSGGTSGGLQETQYF | TGTGCCAGCAGCGGGGGGACTAGCGGGGGCCTCCAAGAGACCCAGTACTTC | few | TRBJ2-5 | TRBD2 | TRBV9
CASSFRGPGQPQHF | TGTGCCAGCAGTTTCAGGGGGCCCGGCCAGCCCCAGCATTTT | many | TRBJ1-5 | TRBD1 | TRBV28
CSARATPGVGYGYTF | TGCAGTGCTAGAGCTACCCCAGGGGTGGGCTATGGCTACACCTTC | many | TRBJ1-2 | - | TRBV20-1
CATSAPGRGDTDTQYF | TGTGCCACCAGTGCCCCGGGAAGGGGGGACACAGATACGCAGTATTTT | - | TRBJ2-3 | - | TRBV24-1
CASSLAGAVAKNIKYF | TGTGCCAGCAGCTTAGCAGGGGCGGTAGCCAAAAACATTAAGTACTTC | few | TRBJ2-4 | - | TRBV7-2
CASSLKRGLGELFF | TGTGCCAGCAGCCTCAAACGGGGGCTCGGGGAGCTGTTTTTT | many | TRBJ2-2 | - | TRBV7-9
CANSPGRGASHGYTF | TGTGCCAACAGCCCGGGACGGGGAGCGAGTCATGGCTACACCTTC | many | TRBJ1-2 | - | TRBV7-9
CASSVRSYVNYGYTF | TGTGCCAGCAGCGTGCGCAGCTACGTAAACTATGGCTACACCTTC | many | TRBJ1-2 | - | TRBV9
CASSLGQGFSYNSPLHF | TGTGCCAGCAGTTTAGGACAGGGCTTCTCCTATAATTCACCCCTCCACTTT | few | TRBJ1-6 | TRBD1 | TRBV6-5
CATRDYQVIQETQYF | TGTGCCACCCGGGACTACCAAGTGATACAAGAGACCCAGTACTTC | - | TRBJ2-5 | TRBD2 | TRBV7-6
CAWSVRGGIYEQYF | TGTGCCTGGAGTGTACGGGGGGGAATCTACGAGCAGTACTTC | - | TRBJ2-7 | TRBD2 | TRBV30
CATSDPSGTPTENAGANVLTF | TGTGCCACCAGTGATCCCTCCGGGACACCGACTGAAAACGCCGGGGCCAACGTCCTGACTTTC | many | TRBJ2-6 | - | TRBV24-1
CASTLLGTGVEQYF | TGTGCCAGCACTCTCCTGGGGACAGGCGTCGAGCAGTACTTC | - | TRBJ2-7 | TRBD1 | TRBV12-3/TRBV12-4
CASRARTGAYEQYF | TGTGCCAGCAGGGCCAGGACAGGGGCGTACGAGCAGTACTTC | many | TRBJ2-7 | TRBD1 | TRBV2
CSASIPHNEQFF | TGCAGTGCTAGTATCCCCCACAATGAGCAGTTCTTC | many | TRBJ2-1 | - | TRBV20-1
CASRTGISDSGANVLTF | TGCGCCAGTAGGACCGGGATCTCTGACTCTGGGGCCAACGTCCTGACTTTC | - | TRBJ2-6 | - | TRBV10-2
CASSQAMGVSWPGETQYF | TGTGCCAGCAGCCAAGCTATGGGTGTTAGTTGGCCGGGGGAGACCCAGTACTTC | many | TRBJ2-5 | - | TRBV4-2
CASSYPPHSGSTIYF | TGTGCCAGCAGTTATCCACCGCATTCTGGAAGCACCATATATTTT | few | TRBJ1-3 | - | TRBV6-5
CASSVSGASGEQYF | TGCGCCAGCAGCGTAAGCGGGGCCTCGGGCGAGCAGTACTTC | - | TRBJ2-7 | TRBD2 | TRBV5-1
CASSLQGPSSGNTIYF | TGTGCCAGCAGCTTACAGGGTCCAAGCTCTGGAAACACCATATATTTT | many | TRBJ1-3 | - | TRBV11-2